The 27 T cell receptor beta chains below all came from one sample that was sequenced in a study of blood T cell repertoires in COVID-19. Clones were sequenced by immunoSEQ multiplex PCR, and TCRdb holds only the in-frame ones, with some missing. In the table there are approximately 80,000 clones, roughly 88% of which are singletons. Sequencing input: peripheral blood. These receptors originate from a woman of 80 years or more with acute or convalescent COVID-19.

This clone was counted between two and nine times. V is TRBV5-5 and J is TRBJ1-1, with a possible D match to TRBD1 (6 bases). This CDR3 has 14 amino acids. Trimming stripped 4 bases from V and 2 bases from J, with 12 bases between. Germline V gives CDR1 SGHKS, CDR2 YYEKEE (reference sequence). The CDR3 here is CASSKGHLNTEAFF. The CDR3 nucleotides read TGTGCCAGCAGCAAGGGACACCTTAACACTGAAGCTTTCTTT.

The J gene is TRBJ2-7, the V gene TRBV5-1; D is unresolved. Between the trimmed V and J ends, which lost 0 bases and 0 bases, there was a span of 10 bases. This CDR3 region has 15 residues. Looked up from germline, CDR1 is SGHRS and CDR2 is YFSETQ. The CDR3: CASSLGLGSSYEQYF. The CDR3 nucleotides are TGCGCCAGCAGCTTGGGGCTGGGCAGCTCCTACGAGCAGTACTTC. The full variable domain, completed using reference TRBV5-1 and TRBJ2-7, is KAGVTQTPRYLIKTRGQQVTLSCSPISGHRSVSWYQQTPGQGLQFLFEYFSETQRNKGNFPGRFSGRQFSNSRSEMNVSTLELGDSALYLCASSLGLGSSYEQYFGPGTRLTVT.

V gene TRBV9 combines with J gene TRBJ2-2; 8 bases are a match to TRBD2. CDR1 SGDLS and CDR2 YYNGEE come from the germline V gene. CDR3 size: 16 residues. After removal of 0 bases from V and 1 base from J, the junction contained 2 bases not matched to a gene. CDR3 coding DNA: TGTGCCAGCAGCGTAGAACTAGCGGAGAACACCGGGGAGCTGTTTTTT. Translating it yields CASSVELAENTGELFF.

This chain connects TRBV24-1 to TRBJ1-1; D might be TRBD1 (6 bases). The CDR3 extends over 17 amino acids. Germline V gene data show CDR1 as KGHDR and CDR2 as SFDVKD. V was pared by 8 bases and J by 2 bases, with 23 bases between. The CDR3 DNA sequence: TGTGCCACCAAAAGGAGGACAGAGGGGTCCGTCAACACTGAAGCTTTCTTT. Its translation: CATKRRTEGSVNTEAFF.

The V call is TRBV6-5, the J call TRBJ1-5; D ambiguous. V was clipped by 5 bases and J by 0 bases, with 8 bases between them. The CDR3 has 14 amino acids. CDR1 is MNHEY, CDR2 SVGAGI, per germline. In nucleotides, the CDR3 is TGTGCCAGCAGTAGACAAAATAGCAATCAGCCCCAGCATTTT. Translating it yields CASSRQNSNQPQHF.

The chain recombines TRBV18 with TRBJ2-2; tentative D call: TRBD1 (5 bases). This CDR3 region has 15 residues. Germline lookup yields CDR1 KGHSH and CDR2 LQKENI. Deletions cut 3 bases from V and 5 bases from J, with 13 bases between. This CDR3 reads CASSPQRQGTGELFF. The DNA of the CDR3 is TGTGCCAGCTCACCTCAACGTCAGGGTACCGGGGAGCTGTTTTTT.

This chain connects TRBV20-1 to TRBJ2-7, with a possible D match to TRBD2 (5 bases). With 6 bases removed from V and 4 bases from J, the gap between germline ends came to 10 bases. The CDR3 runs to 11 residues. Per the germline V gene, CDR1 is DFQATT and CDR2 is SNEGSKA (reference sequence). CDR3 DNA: TGCAGTGCCCAGACGGGGTACGAGCAGTACTTC. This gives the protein CSAQTGYEQYF.

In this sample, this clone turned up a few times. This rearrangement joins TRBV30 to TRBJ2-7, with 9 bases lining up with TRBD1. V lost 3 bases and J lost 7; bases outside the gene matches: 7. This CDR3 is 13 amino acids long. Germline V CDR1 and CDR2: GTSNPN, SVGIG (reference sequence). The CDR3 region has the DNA TGTGCCTGGAGGGGACAGGGAACGAGGGAGCAGTACTTC. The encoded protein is CAWRGQGTREQYF. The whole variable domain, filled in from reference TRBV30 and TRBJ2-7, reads SQTIHQWPATLVQPVGSPLSLECTVEGTSNPNLYWYRQAAGRGLQLLFYSVGIGQISSEVPQNLSASRPQDRQFILSSKKLLLSDSGFYLCAWRGQGTREQYFGPGTRLTVT.

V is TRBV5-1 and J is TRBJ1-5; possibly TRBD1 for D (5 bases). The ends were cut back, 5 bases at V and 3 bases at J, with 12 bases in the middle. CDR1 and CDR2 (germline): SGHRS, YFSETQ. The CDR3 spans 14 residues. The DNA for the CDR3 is TGCGCCAGCAGTCCGACGGGGGACAATCAGCCCCAGCATTTT. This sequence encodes CASSPTGDNQPQHF.

The CDR3 DNA reads as TGTGCCTGGTGCGCGGACAGAACTGGGGCCAACGTCCTGACTTTC. Amino acids: CAWCADRTGANVLTF. The chain uses TRBV30 and TRBJ2-6; weak D call: TRBD1 (6 bases). Trimming took 5 bases from V and 2 from J, leaving 13 bases between them. The CDR3 covers 15 residues. Germline V lookup: CDR1 GTSNPN, CDR2 SVGIG (reference sequence).

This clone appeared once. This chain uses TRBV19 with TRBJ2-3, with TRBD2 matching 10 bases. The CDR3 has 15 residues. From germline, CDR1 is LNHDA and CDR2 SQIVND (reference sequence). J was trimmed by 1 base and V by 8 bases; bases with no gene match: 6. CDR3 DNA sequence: TGTGCCAGTTCCAACCTAGCGGGGGGCACAGATACGCAGTATTTT. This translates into CASSNLAGGTDTQYF.

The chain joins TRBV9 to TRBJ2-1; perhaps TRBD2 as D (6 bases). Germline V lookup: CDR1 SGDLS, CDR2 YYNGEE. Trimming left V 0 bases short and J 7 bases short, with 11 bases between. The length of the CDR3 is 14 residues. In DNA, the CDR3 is TGTGCCAGCAGCGTAGTTGGGGGGTTAAATGAGCAGTTCTTC. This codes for CASSVVGGLNEQFF.

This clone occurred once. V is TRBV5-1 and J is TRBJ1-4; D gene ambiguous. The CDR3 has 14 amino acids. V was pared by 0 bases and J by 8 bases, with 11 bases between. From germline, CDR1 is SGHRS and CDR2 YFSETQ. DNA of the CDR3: TGCGCCAGCAGCTTGGAGGACTTGGGGGAAAAACTGTTTTTT. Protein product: CASSLEDLGEKLFF. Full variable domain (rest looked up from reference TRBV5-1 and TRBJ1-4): KAGVTQTPRYLIKTRGQQVTLSCSPISGHRSVSWYQQTPGQGLQFLFEYFSETQRNKGNFPGRFSGRQFSNSRSEMNVSTLELGDSALYLCASSLEDLGEKLFFGSGTQLSVL.

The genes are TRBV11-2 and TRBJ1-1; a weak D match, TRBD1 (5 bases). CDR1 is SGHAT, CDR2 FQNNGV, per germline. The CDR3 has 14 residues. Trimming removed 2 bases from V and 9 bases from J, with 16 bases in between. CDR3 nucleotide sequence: TGTGCCAGCAGCTTAAGTCGGACACCCGTTCAAGCTTTCTTT. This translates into CASSLSRTPVQAFF.

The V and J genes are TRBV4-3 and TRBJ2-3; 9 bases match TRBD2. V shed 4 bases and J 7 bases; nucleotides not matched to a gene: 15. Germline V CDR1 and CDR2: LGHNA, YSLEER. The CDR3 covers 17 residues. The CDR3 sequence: CASSRGKRGVGPNTQYF. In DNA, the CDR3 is TGCGCCAGCAGCCGAGGCAAGCGGGGGGTGGGACCTAATACGCAGTATTTT.

CDR3 sequence (DNA): TGTGCCAGCAGTGACGGGACTAGCGGGAGGAGAAATGAGCAGTTCTTC. Its translation: CASSDGTSGRRNEQFF. The chain couples TRBV6-2 or TRBV6-3 to TRBJ2-1; 15 positions agree with TRBD2. The germline V gene has CDR1 MNHEY and CDR2 SVGEGT. The CDR3 consists of 16 residues. The ends lost 5 bases at V and 7 bases at J; junction bases unmatched: 6.

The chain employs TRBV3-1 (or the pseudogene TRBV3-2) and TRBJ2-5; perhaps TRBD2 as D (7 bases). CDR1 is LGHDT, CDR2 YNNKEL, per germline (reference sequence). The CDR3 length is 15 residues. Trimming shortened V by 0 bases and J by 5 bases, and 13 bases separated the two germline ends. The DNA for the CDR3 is TGTGCCAGCAGCCAAGATTCCCGGGGGGCCGAGACCCAGTACTTC. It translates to CASSQDSRGAETQYF.

The CDR3 is CASSHSRGAPPNNEQFF. CDR3 bases: TGCGCCAGCAGCCACTCACGGGGGGCCCCTCCCAACAATGAGCAGTTCTTC. This sequence joins TRBV4-3 and TRBJ2-1; tentative D call: TRBD2 (7 bases). V gave up 3 bases and J gave up 5 bases, with 20 bases separating them. CDR1 is LGHNA and CDR2 is YSLEER in the germline V gene. The CDR3 consists of 17 residues.

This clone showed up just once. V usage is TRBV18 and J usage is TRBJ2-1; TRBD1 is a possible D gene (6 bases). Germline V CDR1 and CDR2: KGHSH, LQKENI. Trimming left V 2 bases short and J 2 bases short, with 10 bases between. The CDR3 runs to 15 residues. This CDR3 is CASSPAGQPYNEQFF. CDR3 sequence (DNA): TGTGCCAGCTCACCAGCAGGACAGCCCTACAATGAGCAGTTCTTC.

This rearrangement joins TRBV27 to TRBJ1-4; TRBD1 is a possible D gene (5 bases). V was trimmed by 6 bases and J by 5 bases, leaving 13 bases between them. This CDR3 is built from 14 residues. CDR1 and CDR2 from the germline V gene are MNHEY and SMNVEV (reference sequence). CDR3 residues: CASRSGLTNEKLFF. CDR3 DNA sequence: TGTGCCAGCAGATCGGGACTGACAAATGAAAAACTGTTTTTT.

The CDR3 sequence is CASSWDRGNTIYF. In DNA form, the CDR3 reads TGTGCCAGCAGCTGGGACAGGGGGAACACCATATATTTT. The J gene is TRBJ1-3, the V gene TRBV12-3 or TRBV12-4; 11 positions agree with TRBD1. The J segment lost 7 bases and the V segment lost 6 bases, leaving 2 bases of the junction unmatched. This CDR3 contains 13 residues.

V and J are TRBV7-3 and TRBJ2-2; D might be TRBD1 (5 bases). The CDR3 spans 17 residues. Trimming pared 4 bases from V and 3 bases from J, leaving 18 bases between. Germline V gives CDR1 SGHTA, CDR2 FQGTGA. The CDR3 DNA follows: TGTGCCAGCAGCTCTGACAGCTTTTCTAGGGACACCGGGGAGCTGTTTTTT. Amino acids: CASSSDSFSRDTGELFF.

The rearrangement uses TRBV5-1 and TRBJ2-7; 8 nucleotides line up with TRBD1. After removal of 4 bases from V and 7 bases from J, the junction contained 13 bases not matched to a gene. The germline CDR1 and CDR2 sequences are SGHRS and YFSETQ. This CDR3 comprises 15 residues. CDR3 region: CASSVDGQGLGEQYF. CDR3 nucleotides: TGCGCCAGCAGCGTCGATGGACAGGGACTCGGGGAGCAGTACTTC.

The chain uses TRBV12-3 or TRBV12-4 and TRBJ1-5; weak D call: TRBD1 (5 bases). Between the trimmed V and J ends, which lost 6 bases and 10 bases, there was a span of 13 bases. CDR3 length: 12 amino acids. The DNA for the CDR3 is TGTGCCAGCAGGGGGCAGGGACTTCCCCAGCATTTT. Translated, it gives CASRGQGLPQHF.

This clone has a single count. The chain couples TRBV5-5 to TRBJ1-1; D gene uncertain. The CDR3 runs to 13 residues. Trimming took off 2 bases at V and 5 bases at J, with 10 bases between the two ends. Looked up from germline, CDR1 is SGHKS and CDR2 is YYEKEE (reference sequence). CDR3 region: CASSFSSSTEAFF. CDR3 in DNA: TGTGCCAGCAGCTTTTCTTCTTCGACTGAAGCTTTCTTT. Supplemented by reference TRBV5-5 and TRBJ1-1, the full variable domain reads DAGVTQSPTHLIKTRGQQVTLRCSPISGHKSVSWYQQVLGQGPQFIFQYYEKEERGRGNFPDRFSARQFPNYSSELNVNALLLGDSALYLCASSFSSSTEAFFGQGTRLTVV.

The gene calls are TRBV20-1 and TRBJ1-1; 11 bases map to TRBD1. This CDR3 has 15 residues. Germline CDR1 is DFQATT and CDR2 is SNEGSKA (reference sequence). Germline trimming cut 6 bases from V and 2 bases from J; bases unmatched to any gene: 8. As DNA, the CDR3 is TGCAGTGCCAGTGGACAGGGGGCCTTAAACACTGAAGCTTTCTTT. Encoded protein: CSASGQGALNTEAFF.

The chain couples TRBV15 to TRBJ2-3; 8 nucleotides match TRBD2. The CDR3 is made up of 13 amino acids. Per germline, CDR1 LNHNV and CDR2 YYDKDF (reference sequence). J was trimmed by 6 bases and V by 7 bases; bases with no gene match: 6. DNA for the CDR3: TGTGCCACCAAGGCGGGGGGCGAGGATACGCAGTATTTT. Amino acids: CATKAGGEDTQYF.